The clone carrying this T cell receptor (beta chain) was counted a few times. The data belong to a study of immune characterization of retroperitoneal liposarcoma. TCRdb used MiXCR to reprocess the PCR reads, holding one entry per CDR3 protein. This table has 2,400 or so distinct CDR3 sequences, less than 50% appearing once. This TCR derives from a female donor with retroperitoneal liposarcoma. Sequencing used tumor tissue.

The CDR3 sequence: CASSEGTSGSYEQYF. CDR3 bases: TGTGCCAGCAGTGAAGGGACTAGCGGGAGTTACGAGCAGTACTTC. V gene TRBV6-1 combines with J gene TRBJ2-7; TRBD2 matches at 13 bases. There are 15 residues in the CDR3. Germline CDR1 is MNHNS and CDR2 is SASEGT. Trimming cost V 1 base and J 4 bases; bases outside gene matches: 1.